The 22 T cell receptor beta chains given below trace back to one sample, sequenced in a study of T-cell reconstitution after alpha-beta-depleted transplantation in children. Preparing the TCRbeta library involved the use of unique molecular identifiers. TCRdb used MiXCR to reprocess the PCR reads, holding one entry per CDR3 protein. Seen here are under 70,000 distinct CDR3 sequences, roughly a tenth observed once, and the top ten hold roughly 13%. The specimen comprised PBMCs, sampled before TCRalphabeta/CD19-depleted stem cell transplant. Receptor source: a boy between 10 and 17 years old with acute myeloid leukemia, due to receive a stem cell transplant.

Many counts were recorded for this clonotype. The chain couples TRBV7-9 to TRBJ2-3, with 9 bases matching TRBD1. The CDR3 consists of 15 residues. The V gene end was trimmed by 3 bases and the J gene end by 4 bases; junction bases not matched to a gene: 5. Germline CDR1 is SEHNR and CDR2 is FQNEAQ (reference sequence). Here the CDR3 reads CASSLGTGSPDTQYF. The CDR3 DNA is TGTGCCAGCAGCTTGGGGACAGGGTCTCCAGATACGCAGTATTTT.

The CDR3 region is CASTLIPSGRAGEQFF. The CDR3 DNA reads as TGTGCCAGCACCTTAATTCCCAGCGGGAGGGCCGGCGAGCAGTTCTTC. The genes are TRBV6-4 and TRBJ2-1; TRBD2 aligns across 10 bases. The CDR3 is 16 residues long. Trimming cost V 7 bases and J 10 bases; bases outside gene matches: 16. From germline, CDR1 is MRHNA and CDR2 SNTAGT.

This clonotype was seen only a few times. This chain joins TRBV29-1 and TRBJ2-1; 9 nucleotides agree with TRBD2. Germline lookup yields CDR1 SQVTM and CDR2 ANQGSEA. The ends lost 4 bases at V and 8 bases at J; junction bases unmatched: 6. CDR3 length: 13 amino acids. CDR3 bases: TGCAGCGTTGGGTCTAGCGGGGTCCATGAGCAGTTCTTC. It yields the protein CSVGSSGVHEQFF.

Ten or more counts support this clonotype. The chain is built from TRBV20-1 and TRBJ2-7, with 8 bases aligning to TRBD2. The CDR3 extends over 13 amino acids. With 6 bases clipped from V and 2 bases from J, the junction kept 6 bases outside the gene matches. In germline, CDR1 is DFQATT, CDR2 SNEGSKA (reference sequence). CDR3 loop: CSAPSGGTYEQYV. The CDR3 coding sequence is TGCAGTGCACCGTCGGGAGGGACCTACGAGCAGTACGTC.

At least ten counts were recorded for this clonotype. V is TRBV27 and J is TRBJ2-3, with 11 nucleotides matching TRBD2. The CDR3 consists of 17 residues. Germline assignment: CDR1 MNHEY and CDR2 SMNVEV (reference sequence). Unmatched junction bases numbered 11, after V lost 5 bases and J lost 4 bases. The CDR3 is CASSTRRLAGRADTQYF. In DNA form, the CDR3 reads TGTGCCAGCAGTACCCGACGACTAGCGGGAAGGGCAGATACGCAGTATTTT.

This clonotype has at least ten counts. The chain carries TRBV6-5 and TRBJ2-3; TRBD1 matches 7 bases. V gave up 2 bases and J gave up 6 bases; unmatched junction bases: 5. The germline V gene encodes CDR1 MNHEY and CDR2 SVGAGI. This CDR3 has 14 amino acids. The CDR3 coding sequence is TGTGCCAGCAGTTACCAGGGGGTCGGGGATACGCAGTATTTT. As protein: CASSYQGVGDTQYF.

This clonotype was detected ten times or more. The V call is TRBV4-1, the J call TRBJ2-5; D possibly corresponds to TRBD2 (6 bases). The CDR3 contains 15 residues. Germline lookup yields CDR1 MGHRA and CDR2 YSYEKL. V lost 1 base and J lost 5, with 14 bases in between. The chain's CDR3 is CASSQAPAAGETQYF. CDR3 DNA: TGCGCCAGCAGCCAAGCGCCGGCCGCGGGGGAGACCCAGTACTTC.

This clonotype came up a few times. The chain couples TRBV29-1 to TRBJ2-6, with TRBD1 as a possible D gene (5 bases). The CDR3 extends over 16 amino acids. Germline CDR1 reads SQVTM; CDR2 reads ANQGSEA. Trimming took 5 bases from V and 3 from J, leaving 17 bases between them. The DNA for the CDR3 is TGCAGCGTTCTGGGTGTAGAGGACATTGGGGCCAACGTCCTGACTTTC. It specifies CSVLGVEDIGANVLTF.

At least ten counts were recorded for this clonotype. This sequence joins TRBV7-9 and TRBJ1-1, with 9 bases fitting TRBD1. V lost 5 bases, J lost 5 bases, and 9 bases stayed unmatched. Per germline, CDR1 SEHNR and CDR2 FQNEAQ (reference sequence). The CDR3 is 15 residues long. The CDR3 here is CASSPDRGSVTEAFF. Written as DNA, the CDR3 is TGTGCCAGCAGCCCGGACAGGGGATCGGTAACTGAAGCTTTCTTT.

There are many counts of this clonotype. The genes are TRBV5-1 and TRBJ1-4; a weak D match, TRBD1 (6 bases). Germline loops: CDR1 SGHRS, CDR2 YFSETQ. The CDR3 totals 15 residues. Trimming cost V 2 bases and J 5 bases, with 13 bases left between them. In DNA form, the CDR3 reads TGCGCCAGCAGCTTAGTCGGACAGCGGAATGAAAAACTGTTTTTT. Its translation is CASSLVGQRNEKLFF.

This clonotype was seen repeatedly, ten times or more. The genes are TRBV12-3 or TRBV12-4 and TRBJ2-1, with TRBD1 matching over 9 bases. Trimming at V came to 6 bases and at J to 4 bases, leaving 4 bases not matched to a gene. The length of the CDR3 is 14 residues. In nucleotides, the CDR3 is TGTGCCAGCAGAGGGGACAGGGAATACAATGAGCAGTTCTTC. The encoded protein is CASRGDREYNEQFF.

The table lists this clonotype with many counts. The V and J genes are TRBV10-3 and TRBJ1-5; D gene uncertain. The germline V gene has CDR1 ENHRY and CDR2 SYGVKD. The V end was cut by 4 bases, the J end by 5 bases, with 9 bases between. CDR3 length: 13 residues. This CDR3 is CAISGGEDQPQHF. The CDR3 DNA sequence: TGTGCCATCAGTGGGGGAGAGGATCAGCCCCAGCATTTT.

This clonotype showed up just a few times. This sequence joins TRBV5-1 and TRBJ1-5, with 9 bases fitting TRBD1. J lost 5 bases, V lost 0 bases, and 3 bases had no gene match. Per the germline V gene, CDR1 is SGHRS and CDR2 is YFSETQ. The CDR3 contains 15 residues. This CDR3 is CASSLGGDRDQPQHF. As DNA, the CDR3 is TGCGCCAGCAGCTTGGGTGGGGACAGGGATCAGCCCCAGCATTTT.

This clonotype showed up many times. This chain uses TRBV5-4 with TRBJ2-5, with D maybe TRBD2 (5 bases). The V gene lost 4 bases and the J gene lost 1 base, with 8 bases spanning the gap. Germline values: CDR1 SGHNT, CDR2 YYREEE (reference sequence). The CDR3 is 13 residues long. The CDR3 DNA follows: TGTGCCAGCAGCCGAGGGTCCCAAGAGACCCAGTACTTC. Its translation is CASSRGSQETQYF.

This clonotype was picked up many times. The chain combines TRBV27 with TRBJ2-7; D is unresolved. The V end was cut by 4 bases, the J end by 4 bases, with 11 bases between. Germline CDR1 is MNHEY and CDR2 is SMNVEV (reference sequence). The CDR3 spans 13 residues. CDR3 amino acids: CASSSPGVYEQYF. CDR3 DNA sequence: TGTGCCAGCAGTTCGCCCGGCGTTTACGAGCAGTACTTC.

This clonotype was counted many times. The chain combines TRBV6-5 with TRBJ2-5; 7 nucleotides line up with TRBD1. The CDR3 has 15 amino acids. V lost 2 bases and J lost 3; bases outside the gene matches: 6. Germline V CDR1 and CDR2: MNHEY, SVGAGI. The CDR3 sequence is CASSYRGHREETQYF. The CDR3 nucleotides are TGTGCCAGCAGTTACAGGGGGCACCGGGAAGAGACCCAGTACTTC.

This clonotype came up many times. The gene calls are TRBV20-1 and TRBJ1-1; 10 nucleotides match TRBD1. The junction had 7 bases not matched to a gene; V was cut back by 1 base and J by 8 bases. This CDR3 is 14 amino acids long. The germline CDR1 and CDR2 sequences are DFQATT and SNEGSKA (reference sequence). The CDR3 loop is CSARGGQGIGEAFF. DNA of the CDR3: TGCAGTGCTAGAGGGGGACAGGGGATTGGGGAAGCTTTCTTT.

This clonotype was seen ten or more times. The chain has TRBV5-1 and TRBJ1-2, with no clear D. Germline CDR1 is SGHRS and CDR2 is YFSETQ. This CDR3 has 12 amino acids. The V end lost 0 bases, the J end lost 8 bases, and 8 bases lay between the germline ends. Here the CDR3 DNA reads TGCGCCAGCAGCTTGGGAAGTGAGGGCTACACCTTC. This codes for CASSLGSEGYTF.

On this clonotype: A much larger clone differs by one base, so this may be a read error. The CDR3 loop is CSARDGGQTSYEQYF. CDR3 sequence (DNA): TGCAGTGCTAGAGATGGTGGGCAAACCTCCTACGAGCAGTACTTC. V gene TRBV20-1 combines with J gene TRBJ2-7; D unclear. Looked up from germline, CDR1 is DFQATT and CDR2 is SNEGSKA (reference sequence). Trimming pared 0 bases from V and 0 bases from J, leaving 12 bases between. The CDR3 covers 15 residues.

This clonotype was seen more than once but under ten times. CDR3 coding DNA: TGTGCCAGCAGCCGAACAGGGGGCTATAATTCACCCCTCCACTTT. Protein product: CASSRTGGYNSPLHF. The V call is TRBV7-2, the J call TRBJ1-6; TRBD1 agrees at 8 bases. Unmatched junction bases numbered 3, after V lost 5 bases and J lost 3 bases. This CDR3 region has 15 residues. The germline V gene has CDR1 SGHTA and CDR2 FQGNSA.

This clonotype was seen many times. The rearrangement joins TRBV28 to TRBJ1-1; tentative D call: TRBD1 (6 bases). CDR3 length: 16 residues. Germline CDR1 is MDHEN and CDR2 is SYDVKM. V dropped 6 bases and J dropped 0 bases, with 17 bases sitting between them. CDR3 loop: CASSTNPGTLNTEAFF. CDR3 in DNA: TGTGCCAGCAGCACCAACCCCGGGACACTGAACACTGAAGCTTTCTTT.

This clonotype was recorded at least ten times. The J gene is TRBJ2-5, the V gene TRBV10-3, with D unclear. V was trimmed by 0 bases and J by 2 bases, leaving 10 bases between them. There are 15 residues in the CDR3. CDR1 is ENHRY and CDR2 is SYGVKD in the germline V gene. CDR3 sequence: CAISESMALQETQYF. The DNA for the CDR3 is TGTGCCATCAGTGAGTCAATGGCTCTTCAAGAGACCCAGTACTTC.